This paragraph covers one TCR beta chain sequence. This clone was recorded only once. Its antigen remains unidentified. No base-level quality is on record; no much larger clone is a single base apart. This specimen comes from a study of blood T cell repertoires in COVID-19 (dated by TCRdb to the early 2020s). Turning to the overall study: The collaborator samples originated in the United States, Italy and Spain and spanned the acute and convalescent phases of COVID-19. Samples came from the ongoing ImmuneRACE study (first 160 participants) plus 1,254 subjects from 6 global collaborators. Sample metadata almost always included a de-identified subject ID, COVID-19 status, age in years and sex. The repertoires were made available in a free public database intended to serve as a resource for research on the immune response to SARS-CoV-2. The dataset comprised deeply sampled blood TCRbeta repertoires from subjects exposed to, actively infected with, or recovered from COVID-19. Where available, HLA class I and class II types were taken from metadata supplied by the sample provider and were not determined by assay-based typing. The material from the prospective study consisted of cDNA or gDNA derived from T cells, B-cell-depleted T cells, or PBMCs. The paper as a whole reports these results and caveats: Clinical and demographic metadata were provided uncurated, with the amount varying by source and participant.

The immunoSEQ Assay, a bias-controlled multiplex PCR, was used to amplify TCRbeta CDR3 regions from genomic DNA. Processing in the source paper ran as follows. The number of nucleated cells in each sample was estimated from the amplification of reference gene primers within the assay. To quantify the absolute abundance of each unique TCRbeta CDR3 rearrangement, sequence reads were collapsed and filtered. For each sample, productive Simpson clonality was calculated by taking the square root of Simpson's diversity index across productive rearrangements. Imported from immuneACCESS, the table was reduced by TCRdb to in-frame sequences with V and J called. These copies leave out some clones; in studies compared against another copy, an unresolved V gene accounts for under half, and the cause of the remainder is not known. V, J and clone size were drawn from that table, and D and trimming were deduced from the DNA. This sample is represented by around 150,000 clones; approximately 75% of them were singletons. The top ten hold about 11% of the sample.

Each collaborating institution followed its own protocols to collect whole blood in K2EDTA tubes. For TCRbeta analysis, collaborators shipped samples in one of three forms: frozen whole blood, isolated PBMCs, or DNA extracted from either of those sample types. The CDR3 starts with the cysteine, ends with the phenylalanine, and has 14 residues. Of all the DNA, just the CDR3 is kept, 42 bases in frame from base 1. For CDR1 and CDR2, the germline V gene (reference sequence) lists LNHDA and SQIVND. V drops 7 bases and J drops 1 base, leaving 11 bases in between. The material sequenced was peripheral blood. Recombination connected TRBV19 to TRBJ2-1, with TRBD1 as a weak D call on 5 bases. This TCR was sampled from a human donor in a cohort sampled during active COVID-19. CDR3 reads: CASKGAESYNEQFF. In nucleotide form, the sequence is TGTGCCAGTAAAGGGGCGGAATCCTACAATGAGCAGTTCTTC.